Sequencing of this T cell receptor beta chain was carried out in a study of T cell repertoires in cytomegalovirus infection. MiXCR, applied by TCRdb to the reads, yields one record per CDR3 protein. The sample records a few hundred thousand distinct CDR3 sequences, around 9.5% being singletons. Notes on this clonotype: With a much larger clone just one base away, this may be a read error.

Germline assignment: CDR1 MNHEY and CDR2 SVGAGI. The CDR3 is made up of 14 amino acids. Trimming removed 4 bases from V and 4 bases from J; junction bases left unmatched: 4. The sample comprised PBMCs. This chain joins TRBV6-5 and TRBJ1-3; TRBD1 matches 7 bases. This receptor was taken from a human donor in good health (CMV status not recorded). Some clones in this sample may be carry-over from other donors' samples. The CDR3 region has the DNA TGTGCCAGCAGTTTACCGGGACAGGGAAACACCATATATTTT. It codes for CASSLPGQGNTIYF.